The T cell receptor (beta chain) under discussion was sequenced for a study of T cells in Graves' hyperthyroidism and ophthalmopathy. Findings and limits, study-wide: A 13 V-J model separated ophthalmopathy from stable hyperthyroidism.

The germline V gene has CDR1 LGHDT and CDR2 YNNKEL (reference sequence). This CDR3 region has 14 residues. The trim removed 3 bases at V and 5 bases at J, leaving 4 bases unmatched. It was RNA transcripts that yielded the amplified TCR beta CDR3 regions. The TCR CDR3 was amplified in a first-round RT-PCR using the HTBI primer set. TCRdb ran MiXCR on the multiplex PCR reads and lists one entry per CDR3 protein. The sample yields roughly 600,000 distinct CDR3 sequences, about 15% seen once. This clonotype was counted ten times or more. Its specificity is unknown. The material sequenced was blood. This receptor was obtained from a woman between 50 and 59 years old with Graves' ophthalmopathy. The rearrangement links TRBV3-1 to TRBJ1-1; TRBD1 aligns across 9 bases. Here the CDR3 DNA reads TGTGCCAGCAGCCAGAGACAGGGGGGTACTGAAGCTTTCTTT. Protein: CASSQRQGGTEAFF. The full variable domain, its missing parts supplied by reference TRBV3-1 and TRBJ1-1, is DTAVSQTPKYLVTQMGNDKSIKCEQNLGHDTMYWYKQDSKKFLKIMFSYNNKELIINETVPNRFSPKSPDKAHLNLHINSLELGDSAVYFCASSQRQGGTEAFFGQGTRLTVV.